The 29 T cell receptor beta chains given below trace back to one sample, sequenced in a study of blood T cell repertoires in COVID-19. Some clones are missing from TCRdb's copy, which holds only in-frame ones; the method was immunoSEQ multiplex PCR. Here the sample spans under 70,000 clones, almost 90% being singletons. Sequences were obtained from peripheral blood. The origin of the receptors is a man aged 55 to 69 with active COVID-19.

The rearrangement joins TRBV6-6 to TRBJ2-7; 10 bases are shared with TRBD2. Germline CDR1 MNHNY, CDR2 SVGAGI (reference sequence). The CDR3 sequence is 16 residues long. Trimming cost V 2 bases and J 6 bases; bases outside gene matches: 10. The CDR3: CASSYVAEREGGEQYF. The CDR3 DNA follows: TGTGCCAGCAGTTACGTCGCGGAGCGGGAGGGGGGCGAGCAGTACTTC.

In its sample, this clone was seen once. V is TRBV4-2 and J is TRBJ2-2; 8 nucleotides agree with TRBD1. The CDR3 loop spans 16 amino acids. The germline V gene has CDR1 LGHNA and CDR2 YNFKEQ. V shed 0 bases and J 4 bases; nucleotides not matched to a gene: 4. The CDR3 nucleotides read TGTGCCAGCAGCCAAGATCGACAGGGGATCACCGGGGAGCTGTTTTTT. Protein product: CASSQDRQGITGELFF.

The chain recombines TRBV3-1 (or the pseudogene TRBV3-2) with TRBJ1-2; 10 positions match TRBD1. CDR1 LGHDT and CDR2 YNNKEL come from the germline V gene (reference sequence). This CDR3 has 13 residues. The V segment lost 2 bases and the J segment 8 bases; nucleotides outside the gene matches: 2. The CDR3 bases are TGTGCCAGCAGCCAATGGGACAGGGGAGGCTACACCTTC. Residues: CASSQWDRGGYTF.

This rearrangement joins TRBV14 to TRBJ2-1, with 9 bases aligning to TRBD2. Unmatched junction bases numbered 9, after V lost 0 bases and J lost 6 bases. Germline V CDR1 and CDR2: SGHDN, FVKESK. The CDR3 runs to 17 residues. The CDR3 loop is CASSQDVWRGGFNEQFF. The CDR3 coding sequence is TGTGCCAGCAGCCAAGACGTTTGGCGGGGGGGTTTCAATGAGCAGTTCTTC. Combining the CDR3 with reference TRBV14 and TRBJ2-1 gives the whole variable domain EAGVTQFPSHSVIEKGQTVTLRCDPISGHDNLYWYRRVMGKEIKFLLHFVKESKQDESGMPNNRFLAERTGGTYSTLKVQPAELEDSGVYFCASSQDVWRGGFNEQFFGPGTRLTVL.

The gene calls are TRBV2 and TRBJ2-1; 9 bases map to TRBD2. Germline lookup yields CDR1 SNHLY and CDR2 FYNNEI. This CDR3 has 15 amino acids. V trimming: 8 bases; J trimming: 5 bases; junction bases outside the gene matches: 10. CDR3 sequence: CASSATSGPNNEQFF. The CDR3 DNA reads TGTGCCAGCTCCGCGACTAGCGGACCGAACAATGAGCAGTTCTTC.

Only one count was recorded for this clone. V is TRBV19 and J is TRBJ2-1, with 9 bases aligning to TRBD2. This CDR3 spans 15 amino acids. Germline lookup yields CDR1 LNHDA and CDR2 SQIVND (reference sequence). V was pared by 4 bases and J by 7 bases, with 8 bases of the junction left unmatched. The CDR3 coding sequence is TGTGCCAGTAGTACACCTAGCGGGAATCGGAATGAGCAGTTCTTC. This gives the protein CASSTPSGNRNEQFF.

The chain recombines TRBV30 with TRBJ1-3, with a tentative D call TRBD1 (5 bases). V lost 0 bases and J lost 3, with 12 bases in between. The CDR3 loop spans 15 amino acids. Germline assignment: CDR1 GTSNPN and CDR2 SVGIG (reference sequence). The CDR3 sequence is CAWSVAQGLGNTIYF. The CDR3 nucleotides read TGTGCCTGGAGTGTTGCCCAGGGCCTTGGAAACACCATATATTTT.

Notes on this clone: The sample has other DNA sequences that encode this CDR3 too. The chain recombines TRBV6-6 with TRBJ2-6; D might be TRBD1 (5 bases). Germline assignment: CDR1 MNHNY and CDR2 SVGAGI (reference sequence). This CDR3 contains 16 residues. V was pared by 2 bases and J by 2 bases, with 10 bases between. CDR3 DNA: TGTGCCAGCAGTTACCCGCAGGGTACTGGGGCCAACGTCCTGACTTTC. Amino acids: CASSYPQGTGANVLTF.

The CDR3 DNA sequence: TGTGCCTGGAGTGTATTACTTGGGGGGGCCTATGGCTACACCTTC. Translation gives CAWSVLLGGAYGYTF. The chain carries TRBV30 and TRBJ1-2; tentatively, D is TRBD1 (6 bases). V was shortened by 0 bases and J by 4 bases, with 15 bases between the two germline ends. The CDR3 extends over 15 amino acids. Germline lookup yields CDR1 GTSNPN and CDR2 SVGIG (reference sequence). Looking up the rest from reference TRBV30 and TRBJ1-2 gives the full variable domain: SQTIHQWPATLVQPVGSPLSLECTVEGTSNPNLYWYRQAAGRGLQLLFYSVGIGQISSEVPQNLSASRPQDRQFILSSKKLLLSDSGFYLCAWSVLLGGAYGYTFGSGTRLTVV.

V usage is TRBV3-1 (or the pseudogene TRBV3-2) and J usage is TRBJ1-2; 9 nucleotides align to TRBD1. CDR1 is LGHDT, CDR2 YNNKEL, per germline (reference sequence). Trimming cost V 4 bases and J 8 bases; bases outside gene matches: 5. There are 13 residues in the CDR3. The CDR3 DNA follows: TGTGCCAGCAGCCCCGGGACAGGGATCGGCTACACCTTC. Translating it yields CASSPGTGIGYTF.

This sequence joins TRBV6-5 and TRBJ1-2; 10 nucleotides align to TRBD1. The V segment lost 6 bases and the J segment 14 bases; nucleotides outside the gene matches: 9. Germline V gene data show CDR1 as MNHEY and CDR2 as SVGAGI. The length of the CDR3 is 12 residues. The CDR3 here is CASSRGTGDGTF. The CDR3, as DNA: TGTGCCAGCAGCCGCGGGACAGGGGACGGGACCTTC.

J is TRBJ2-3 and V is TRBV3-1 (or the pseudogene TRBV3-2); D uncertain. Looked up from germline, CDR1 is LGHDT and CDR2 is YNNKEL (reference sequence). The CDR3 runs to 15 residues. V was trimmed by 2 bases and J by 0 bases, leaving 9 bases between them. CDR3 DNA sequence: TGTGCCAGCAGCCAAATTCTAACTAGCACAGATACGCAGTATTTT. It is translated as CASSQILTSTDTQYF.

CDR3: CASSDGTGYSNQPQHF. DNA of the CDR3: TGTGCCAGCAGTGACGGGACAGGGTATAGCAATCAGCCCCAGCATTTT. The J gene is TRBJ1-5, the V gene TRBV6-1, with 9 nucleotides matching TRBD1. Germline trimming cut 3 bases from V and 0 bases from J; bases unmatched to any gene: 3. The CDR3 runs to 16 residues. Germline V gives CDR1 MNHNS, CDR2 SASEGT.

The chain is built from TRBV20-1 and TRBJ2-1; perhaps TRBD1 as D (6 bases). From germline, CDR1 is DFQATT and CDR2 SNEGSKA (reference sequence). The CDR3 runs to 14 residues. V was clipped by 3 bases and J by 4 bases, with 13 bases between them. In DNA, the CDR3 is TGCAGTGCTAGTCCCCTGGACAGATACAATGAGCAGTTCTTC. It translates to CSASPLDRYNEQFF.

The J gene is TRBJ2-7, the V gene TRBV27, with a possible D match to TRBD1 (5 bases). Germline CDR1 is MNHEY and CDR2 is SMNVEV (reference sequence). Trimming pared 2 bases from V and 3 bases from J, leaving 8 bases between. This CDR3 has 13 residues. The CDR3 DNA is TGTGCCAGCAGTTTAACTACAGGCTACGAGCAGTACTTC. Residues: CASSLTTGYEQYF.

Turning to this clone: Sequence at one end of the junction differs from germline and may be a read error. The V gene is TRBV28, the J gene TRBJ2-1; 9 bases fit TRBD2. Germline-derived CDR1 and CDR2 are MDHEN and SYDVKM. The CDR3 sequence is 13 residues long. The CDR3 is CASNLAGDNEQFF. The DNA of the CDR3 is TGTGCCAGCAATTTAGCGGGAGATAATGAGCAGTTCTTC.

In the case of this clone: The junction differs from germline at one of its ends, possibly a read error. CDR3: CASCYGGGRGQPQHF. The CDR3 region has the DNA TGTGCCAGCTGTTACGGGGGGGGCCGGGGTCAGCCCCAGCATTTT. This chain joins TRBV6-2 or TRBV6-3 and TRBJ1-5; D might be TRBD1 (6 bases). Germline V gene sequence: CDR1 MNHEY, CDR2 SVGEGT. CDR3 size: 15 residues.

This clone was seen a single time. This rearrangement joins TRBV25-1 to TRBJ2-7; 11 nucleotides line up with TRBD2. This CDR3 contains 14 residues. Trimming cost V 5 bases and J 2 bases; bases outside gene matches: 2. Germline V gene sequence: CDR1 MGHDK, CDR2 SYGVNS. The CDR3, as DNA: TGTGCCAGCAGTCGGACTAGCGGGCCCTACGAGCAGTACTTC. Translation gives CASSRTSGPYEQYF.

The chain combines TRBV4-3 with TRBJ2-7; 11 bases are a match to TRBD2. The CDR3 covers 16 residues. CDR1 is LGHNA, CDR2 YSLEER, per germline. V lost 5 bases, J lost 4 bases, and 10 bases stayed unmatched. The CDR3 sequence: CASSAHSGRAGYEQYF. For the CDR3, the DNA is TGCGCCAGCAGCGCCCATAGCGGGAGGGCCGGGTACGAGCAGTACTTC.

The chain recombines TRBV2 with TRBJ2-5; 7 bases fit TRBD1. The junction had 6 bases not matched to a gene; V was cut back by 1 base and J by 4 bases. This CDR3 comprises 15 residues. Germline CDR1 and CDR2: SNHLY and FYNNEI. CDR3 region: CASSEGSGGSETQYF. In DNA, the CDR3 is TGTGCCAGCAGTGAAGGGTCAGGGGGTTCAGAGACCCAGTACTTC.

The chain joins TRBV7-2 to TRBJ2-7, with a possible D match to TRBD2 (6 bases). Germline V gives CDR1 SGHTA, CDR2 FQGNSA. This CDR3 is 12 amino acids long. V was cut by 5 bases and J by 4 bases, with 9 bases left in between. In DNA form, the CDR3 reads TGTGCCAGCAGCCAGACTAGTTACGAGCAGTACTTC. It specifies CASSQTSYEQYF.

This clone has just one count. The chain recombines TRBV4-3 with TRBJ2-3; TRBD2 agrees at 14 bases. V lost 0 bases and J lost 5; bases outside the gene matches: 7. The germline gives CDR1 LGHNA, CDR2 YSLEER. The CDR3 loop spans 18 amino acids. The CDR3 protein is CASSQELGTSGRGDTQYF. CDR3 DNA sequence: TGCGCCAGCAGCCAAGAATTGGGGACTAGCGGGAGAGGAGATACGCAGTATTTT.

This chain's CDR3 is CASSLLAEDTQYF. The DNA of the CDR3 is TGCGCCAGCAGCTTGCTAGCGGAAGATACGCAGTATTTT. The chain couples TRBV5-1 to TRBJ2-3; the match to TRBD2 covers 7 bases. Germline-derived CDR1 and CDR2 are SGHRS and YFSETQ. After removal of 1 base from V and 5 bases from J, the junction contained 1 base not matched to a gene. This CDR3 has 13 residues.

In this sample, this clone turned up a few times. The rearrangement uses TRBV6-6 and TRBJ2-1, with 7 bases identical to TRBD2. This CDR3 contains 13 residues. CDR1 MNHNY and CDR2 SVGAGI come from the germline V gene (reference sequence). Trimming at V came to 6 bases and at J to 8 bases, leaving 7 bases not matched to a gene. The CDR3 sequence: CASSGLDGDEQFF. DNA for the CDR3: TGTGCCAGCAGCGGACTAGACGGGGATGAGCAGTTCTTC.

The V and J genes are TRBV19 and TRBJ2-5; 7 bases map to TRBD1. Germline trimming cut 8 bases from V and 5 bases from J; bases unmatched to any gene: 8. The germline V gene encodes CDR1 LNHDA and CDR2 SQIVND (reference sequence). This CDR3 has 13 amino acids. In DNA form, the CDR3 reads TGTGCCAGTTTTGAGGGGGCGCAGGAGACCCAGTACTTC. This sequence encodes CASFEGAQETQYF.

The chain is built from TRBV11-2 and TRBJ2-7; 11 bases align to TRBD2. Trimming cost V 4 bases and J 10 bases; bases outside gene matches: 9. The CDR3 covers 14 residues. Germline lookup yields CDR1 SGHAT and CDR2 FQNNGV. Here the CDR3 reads CASSSTGTSGGQYF. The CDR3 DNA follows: TGTGCCAGCAGCTCAACCGGGACTAGCGGCGGTCAGTACTTC.

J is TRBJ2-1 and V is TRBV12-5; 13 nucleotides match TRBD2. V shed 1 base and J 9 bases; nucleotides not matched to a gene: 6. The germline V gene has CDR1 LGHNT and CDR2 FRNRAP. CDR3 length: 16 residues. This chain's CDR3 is CASGLEPGLAGSEQFF. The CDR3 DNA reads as TGTGCTAGTGGTTTGGAGCCGGGACTAGCGGGATCTGAGCAGTTCTTC.

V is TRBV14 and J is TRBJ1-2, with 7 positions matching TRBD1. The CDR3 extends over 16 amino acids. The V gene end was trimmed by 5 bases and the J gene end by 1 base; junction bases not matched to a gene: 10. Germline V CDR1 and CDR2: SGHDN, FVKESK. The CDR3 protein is CASSKAGTAFNYGYTF. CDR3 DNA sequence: TGTGCCAGCAGCAAAGCCGGGACAGCCTTTAACTATGGCTACACCTTC.

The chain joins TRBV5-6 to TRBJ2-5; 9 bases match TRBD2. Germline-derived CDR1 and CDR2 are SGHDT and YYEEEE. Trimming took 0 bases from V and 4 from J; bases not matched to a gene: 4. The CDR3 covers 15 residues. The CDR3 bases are TGTGCCAGCAGCTTGGATACAGCGGGAGGAGAGACCCAGTACTTC. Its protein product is CASSLDTAGGETQYF.